The source of this T cell receptor (beta chain) is a study of T cell responses to AZD1222 COVID-19 vaccine. Germline V gene data show CDR1 as SGHNT and CDR2 as YYREEE (reference sequence). This CDR3 is built from 13 residues. V was cut by 4 bases and J by 5 bases, with 12 bases left in between. Assay: immunoSEQ multiplex PCR; the TCRdb copy retains only in-frame clones and omits some. The table includes about 150,000 clones, approximately 92% detected once. J is TRBJ1-2 and V is TRBV5-4; D might be TRBD1 (6 bases). This specimen was peripheral blood, taken on day 0 of AZD1222 vaccination. The TCR was taken from an adult in good health. The CDR3 DNA follows: TGTGCCAGCAGCGACCGGGACACTTATGGCTACACCTTC. Its translation is CASSDRDTYGYTF. Variable domain in full (rest from reference TRBV5-4 and TRBJ1-2): ETGVTQSPTHLIKTRGQQVTLRCSSQSGHNTVSWYQQALGQGPQFIFQYYREEENGRGNFPPRFSGLQFPNYSSELNVNALELDDSALYLCASSDRDTYGYTFGSGTRLTVV.